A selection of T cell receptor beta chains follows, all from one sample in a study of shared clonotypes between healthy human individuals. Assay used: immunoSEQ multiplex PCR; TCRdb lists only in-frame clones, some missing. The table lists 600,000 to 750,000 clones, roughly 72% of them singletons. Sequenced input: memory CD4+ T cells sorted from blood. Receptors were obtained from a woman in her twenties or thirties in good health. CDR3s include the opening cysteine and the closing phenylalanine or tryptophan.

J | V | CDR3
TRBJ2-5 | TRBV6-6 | CASSSGTHRTQYF
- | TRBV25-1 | CASSELAGRTSGKGEQYF
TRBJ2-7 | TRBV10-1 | CASSEWGGEQYF
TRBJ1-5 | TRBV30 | CAWSVQTGGNQPQHF
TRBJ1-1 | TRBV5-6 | CASSLPIHTEAFF
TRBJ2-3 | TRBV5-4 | CASSGQVTDTQYF
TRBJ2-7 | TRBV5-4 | CASSQVGGSTYEQYF
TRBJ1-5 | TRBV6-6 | CASSYGAGSSNQPQHF
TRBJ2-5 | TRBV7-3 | CASSPFPSGIRETQYF
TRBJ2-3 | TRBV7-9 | CASSLGPASGPTDTQYF
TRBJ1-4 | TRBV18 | CASSPNQGNEKLFF
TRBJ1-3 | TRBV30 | CAWGTGGGRSGNTIYF